One and the same sample provided the 7 T cell receptor beta chains below, sequenced in a study of T cell responses to AZD1222 COVID-19 vaccine. Clones were sequenced by immunoSEQ multiplex PCR, and TCRdb holds only the in-frame ones, with some missing. Among 180,000 or so clones listed, roughly nine tenths were seen once. Sequenced here: peripheral blood, sampled 28 days after the second AZD1222 dose. The receptor source for this set is an adult who received the AZD1222 COVID-19 vaccine.

This clone came up once. The chain combines TRBV12-3 or TRBV12-4 with TRBJ2-5; D uncertain. The CDR3 covers 11 residues. V was cut by 4 bases and J by 7 bases, with 7 bases left in between. The chain's CDR3 is CASSYLGTQYF. CDR3 coding DNA: TGTGCCAGCAGTTACCTAGGGACCCAGTACTTC.

V gene TRBV2 combines with J gene TRBJ2-2; TRBD2 matches 9 bases. Germline CDR1 and CDR2: SNHLY and FYNNEI. The V and J ends lost 4 bases and 4 bases, in that order; junction bases with no gene match: 7. The CDR3 spans 16 residues. The CDR3 bases are TGTGCCAGCAGTGGGGCGGGAGGGCCGAGCACCGGGGAGCTGTTTTTT. Its protein product is CASSGAGGPSTGELFF.

The rearrangement joins TRBV5-6 to TRBJ1-1; unclear D gene. Germline assignment: CDR1 SGHDT and CDR2 YYEEEE. The length of the CDR3 is 12 residues. V was shortened by 2 bases and J by 0 bases, with 2 bases between the two germline ends. The CDR3 nucleotides are TGTGCCAGCAGCTTCTTGAACACTGAAGCTTTCTTT. Translated, it gives CASSFLNTEAFF.

The chain combines TRBV2 with TRBJ1-2; D may be TRBD1 (5 bases). Trimming removed 8 bases from V and 0 bases from J, with 10 bases in between. Germline V lookup: CDR1 SNHLY, CDR2 FYNNEI. CDR3 length: 13 residues. CDR3 in amino acids: CASAGYANYGYTF. DNA for the CDR3: TGTGCCAGCGCAGGGTACGCTAACTATGGCTACACCTTC. Combining the CDR3 with reference TRBV2 and TRBJ1-2 gives the whole variable domain EPEVTQTPSHQVTQMGQEVILRCVPISNHLYFYWYRQILGQKVEFLVSFYNNEISEKSEIFDDQFSVERPDGSNFTLKIRSTKLEDSAMYFCASAGYANYGYTFGSGTRLTVV.

The rearrangement links TRBV6-5 to TRBJ1-5; 7 positions agree with TRBD1. The CDR3 spans 15 residues. The V gene's germline CDR1 is MNHEY and CDR2 SVGAGI. The ends lost 5 bases at V and 5 bases at J; junction bases unmatched: 9. In nucleotides, the CDR3 is TGTGCCAGCAGTCCCTCCCGACAGGGCTATCAGCCCCAGCATTTT. Translating gives CASSPSRQGYQPQHF.

This chain connects TRBV6-5 to TRBJ1-1, with D tentatively TRBD1 (6 bases). CDR3 length: 14 residues. Trimming cost V 2 bases and J 3 bases, with 10 bases left between them. Germline assignment: CDR1 MNHEY and CDR2 SVGAGI. CDR3 sequence: CASSYKQGDTEAFF. The CDR3 DNA sequence: TGTGCCAGCAGTTACAAACAGGGCGACACTGAAGCTTTCTTT.

The V and J genes are TRBV30 and TRBJ2-7, with D possibly TRBD1 on 6 matching bases. Germline V gene lookup returns CDR1 GTSNPN and CDR2 SVGIG (reference sequence). The germline V and J ends were trimmed by 1 base and 3 bases, with 19 bases remaining between them. CDR3 length: 16 residues. CDR3 protein: CAWSATGNRVIYEQYF. The CDR3 nucleotides are TGTGCCTGGAGTGCTACAGGGAATAGGGTTATCTACGAGCAGTACTTC.